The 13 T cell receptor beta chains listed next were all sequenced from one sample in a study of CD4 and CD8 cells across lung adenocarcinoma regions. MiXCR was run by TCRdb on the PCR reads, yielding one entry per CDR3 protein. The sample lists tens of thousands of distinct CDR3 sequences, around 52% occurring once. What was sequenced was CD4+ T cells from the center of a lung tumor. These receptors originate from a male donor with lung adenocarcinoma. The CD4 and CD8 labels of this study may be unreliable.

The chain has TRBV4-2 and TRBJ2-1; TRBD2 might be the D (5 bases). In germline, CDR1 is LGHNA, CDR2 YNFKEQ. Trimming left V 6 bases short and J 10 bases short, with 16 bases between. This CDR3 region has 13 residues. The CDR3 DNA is TGTGCCAGCAGAGTGGACTTTTATGGGGAGCAGTTCTTC. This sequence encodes CASRVDFYGEQFF.

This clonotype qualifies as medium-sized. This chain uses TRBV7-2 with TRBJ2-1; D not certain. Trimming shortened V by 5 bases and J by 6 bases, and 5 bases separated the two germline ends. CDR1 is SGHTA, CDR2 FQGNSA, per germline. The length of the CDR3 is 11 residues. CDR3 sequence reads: CASSRINEQFF. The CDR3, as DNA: TGTGCCAGCAGCCGGATCAATGAGCAGTTCTTC.

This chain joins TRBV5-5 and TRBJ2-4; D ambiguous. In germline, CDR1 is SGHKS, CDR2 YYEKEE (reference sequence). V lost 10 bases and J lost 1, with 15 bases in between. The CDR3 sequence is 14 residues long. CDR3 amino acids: CAGTAVWAKNIQYF. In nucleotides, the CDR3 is TGTGCCGGCACGGCGGTGTGGGCCAAAAACATTCAGTACTTC. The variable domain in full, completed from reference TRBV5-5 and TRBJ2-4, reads DAGVTQSPTHLIKTRGQQVTLRCSPISGHKSVSWYQQVLGQGPQFIFQYYEKEERGRGNFPDRFSARQFPNYSSELNVNALLLGDSALYLCAGTAVWAKNIQYFGAGTRLSVL.

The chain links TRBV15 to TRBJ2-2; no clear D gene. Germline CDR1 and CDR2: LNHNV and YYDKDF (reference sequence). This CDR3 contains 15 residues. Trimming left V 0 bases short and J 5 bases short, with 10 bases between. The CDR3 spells CATSRDLTLTGELFF. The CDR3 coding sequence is TGTGCCACCAGCAGAGATCTGACGTTAACCGGGGAGCTGTTTTTT.

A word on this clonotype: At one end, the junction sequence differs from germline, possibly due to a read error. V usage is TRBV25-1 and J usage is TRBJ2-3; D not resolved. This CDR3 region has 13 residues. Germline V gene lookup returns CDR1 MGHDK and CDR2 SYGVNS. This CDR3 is CARGKTATDMQYF. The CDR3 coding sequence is TGTGCCAGGGGTAAAACAGCCACAGATATGCAGTACTTT.

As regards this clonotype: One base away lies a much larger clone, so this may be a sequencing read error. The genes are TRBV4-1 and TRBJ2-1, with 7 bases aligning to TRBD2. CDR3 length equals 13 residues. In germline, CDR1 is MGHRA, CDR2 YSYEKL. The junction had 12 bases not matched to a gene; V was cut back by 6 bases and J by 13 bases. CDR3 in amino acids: CASSTSAQETQFF. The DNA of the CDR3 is TGCGCCAGCAGTACTAGCGCCCAAGAGACCCAGTTCTTC.

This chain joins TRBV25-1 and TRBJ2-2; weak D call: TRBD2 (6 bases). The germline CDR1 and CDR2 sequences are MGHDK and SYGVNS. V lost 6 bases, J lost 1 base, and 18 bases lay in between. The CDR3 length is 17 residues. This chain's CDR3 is CASRFVGGKMNTGELFF. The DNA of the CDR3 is TGTGCCAGCAGATTCGTGGGGGGTAAGATGAACACCGGGGAGCTGTTTTTT.

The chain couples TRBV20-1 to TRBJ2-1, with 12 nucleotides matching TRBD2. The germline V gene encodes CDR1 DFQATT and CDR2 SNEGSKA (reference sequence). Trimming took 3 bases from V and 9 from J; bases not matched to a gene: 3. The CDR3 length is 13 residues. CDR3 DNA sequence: TGCAGTGCTAGGACTAGCGGGAGCAGTGAGCAGTTCTTC. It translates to CSARTSGSSEQFF.

The CDR3 region has the DNA TGTGCCAGCAGACTCCAGGCTGTAATCCCAGGGACGCAGTATTTT. This sequence encodes CASRLQAVIPGTQYF. The chain couples TRBV6-1 to TRBJ2-2, with D perhaps matching TRBD1 (5 bases). Matching the DNA end better, TRBJ2-3 makes the J call doubtful. The CDR3 runs to 15 residues. Germline V CDR1 and CDR2: MNHNS, SASEGT.

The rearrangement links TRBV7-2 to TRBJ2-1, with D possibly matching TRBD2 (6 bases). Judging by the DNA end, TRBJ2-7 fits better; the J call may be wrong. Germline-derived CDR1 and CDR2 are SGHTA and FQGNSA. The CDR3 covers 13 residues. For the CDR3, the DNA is TGTGCCAGCACCCTTAATGCGGGATTCGAGCAGTACTTC. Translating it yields CASTLNAGFEQYF.

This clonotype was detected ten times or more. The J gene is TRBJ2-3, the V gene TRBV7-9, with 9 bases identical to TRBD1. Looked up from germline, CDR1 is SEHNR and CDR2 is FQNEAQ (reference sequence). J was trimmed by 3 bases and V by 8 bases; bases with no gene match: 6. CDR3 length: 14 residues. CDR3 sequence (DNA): TGTGCCAGCCGAACCGGGACAGGGACAGATACGCAGTATTTT. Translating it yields CASRTGTGTDTQYF.

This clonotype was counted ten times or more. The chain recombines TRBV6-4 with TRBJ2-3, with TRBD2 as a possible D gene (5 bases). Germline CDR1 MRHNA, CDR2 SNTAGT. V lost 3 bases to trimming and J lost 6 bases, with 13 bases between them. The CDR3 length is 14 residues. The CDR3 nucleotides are TGTGCCAGCAGTGAAGGTTTGGGAGCGGATACGCAGTATTTT. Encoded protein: CASSEGLGADTQYF.

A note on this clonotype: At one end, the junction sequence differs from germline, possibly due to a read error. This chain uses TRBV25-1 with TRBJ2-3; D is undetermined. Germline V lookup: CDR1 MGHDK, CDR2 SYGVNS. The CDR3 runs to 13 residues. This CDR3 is CASIGQLEDTQYF. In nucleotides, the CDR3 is TGTGCCAGCATCGGGCAACTCGAGGATACCCAGTATTTC.